This T cell receptor (beta chain) was observed in a study of graft-versus-host responses after intestinal transplantation. Study-level information: Anti-thymocyte globulin induction preceded around 3 years of tacrolimus and steroid maintenance in all recipients.

Notes on the study in general: GvH clones were found in recipient marrow; some appeared first in ileum or blood.

Clones were read by immunoSEQ multiplex PCR, and TCRdb kept only the in-frame ones, dropping some. The sample consists of around 18,000 clones, around 79% of them appearing once. As to this clone: Its cognate antigen is unknown.

V was shortened by 3 bases and J by 1 base, with 6 bases between the two germline ends. This CDR3 has 13 amino acids. Looked up from germline, CDR1 is SNHLY and CDR2 is FYNNEI. The rearrangement uses TRBV2 and TRBJ1-1; TRBD1 is a possible D gene (6 bases). The clonotype comes from a human patient who received an intestinal transplant, so some T cells may come from the graft donor. Sequencing used PBMCs, obtained 14 days after transplant. As DNA, the CDR3 is TGTGCCAGCAGTGACAGGGGGAACACTGAAGCTTTCTTT. Amino acid sequence: CASSDRGNTEAFF. The full variable domain, in which reference TRBV2 and TRBJ1-1 provide the parts outside the CDR3, is EPEVTQTPSHQVTQMGQEVILRCVPISNHLYFYWYRQILGQKVEFLVSFYNNEISEKSEIFDDQFSVERPDGSNFTLKIRSTKLEDSAMYFCASSDRGNTEAFFGQGTRLTVV.